This T cell receptor beta chain came from a study of cytomegalovirus exposure and HLA in healthy donors. Findings and caveats of the study: The study designated about 160 TCR beta chains cytomegalovirus-associated. HLA restriction was apparent for most CMV-associated TCR beta chains in a later analysis.

V shed 9 bases, J shed 2 bases, and the junction held 17 bases outside the gene matches. There are 18 residues in the CDR3. Germline V gene data show CDR1 as MNHEY and CDR2 as SMNVEV (reference sequence). With respect to this clone: Its antigen remains unknown.

The primer mix had 60 Vbeta and 13 Jbeta primers. Authors' analysis steps: Counted up in a later analysis, unique TCR beta chains came to approximately 77 million, with around 9.9 million shared. Clones were read by immunoSEQ multiplex PCR, and TCRdb kept only the in-frame ones, dropping some. V and J calls and clone size are as listed in that table; D and trimming were resolved from the DNA. This table lists about 48,000 clones. This TCR was sampled from a male donor in good health and CMV-seropositive. The sample comprised PBMCs. The rearrangement links TRBV27 to TRBJ2-1; 9 nucleotides align to TRBD1. The CDR3 coding sequence is TGTGCCAGTGCGGGACAGGGTTTAGGGCGGGGGACCTACAATGAGCAGTTCTTC. Protein product: CASAGQGLGRGTYNEQFF.